The 30 T cell receptor beta chains below were found in one sample sequenced in a study of shared clonotypes between healthy human individuals. It was CD45RO-negative cells, positively selected for CCR7, that made up naive CD8 cells, with terminally differentiated effector memory CD45RA+ cells excluded. Assay used: immunoSEQ multiplex PCR; TCRdb lists only in-frame clones, some missing. The table lists around 2,000,000 clones, about 92% of them singletons. The material sequenced was naive CD8+ T cells from PBMCs. The receptor set was obtained from a man aged 18 to 30 in good health. Some clones in this sample may be carry-over from other donors' samples.

About this clone itself: The same CDR3 can be traced to other DNA sequences in this sample. The chain has TRBV11-2 and TRBJ2-7, with unresolved D. Trimming shortened V by 1 base and J by 0 bases, and 1 base separated the two germline ends. Looked up from germline, CDR1 is SGHAT and CDR2 is FQNNGV. The CDR3 has 12 residues. The chain's CDR3 is CASSLASYEQYF. The CDR3 nucleotides read TGTGCCAGCAGCTTAGCCTCCTACGAGCAGTACTTC.

This chain joins TRBV9 and TRBJ2-6; the D is unclear. This CDR3 has 16 amino acids. Looked up from germline, CDR1 is SGDLS and CDR2 is YYNGEE. The V gene lost 3 bases and the J gene lost 0 bases, with 10 bases spanning the gap. CDR3 sequence (DNA): TGTGCCAGCAGCGCGGTGTTGGGCTCTGGGGCCAACGTCCTGACTTTC. Its translation is CASSAVLGSGANVLTF. Complete variable domain (other parts from reference TRBV9 and TRBJ2-6): DSGVTQTPKHLITATGQRVTLRCSPRSGDLSVYWYQQSLDQGLQFLIQYYNGEERAKGNILERFSAQQFPDLHSELNLSSLELGDSALYFCASSAVLGSGANVLTFGAGSRLTVL.

The chain is built from TRBV27 and TRBJ2-1; D is unresolved. The CDR3 extends over 13 amino acids. CDR1 is MNHEY, CDR2 SMNVEV, per germline (reference sequence). Trimming took off 2 bases at V and 2 bases at J, with 4 bases between the two ends. CDR3: CASSLQAYNEQFF. In nucleotides, the CDR3 is TGTGCCAGCAGTTTACAGGCCTACAATGAGCAGTTCTTC.

This rearrangement joins TRBV4-3 to TRBJ1-5, with a weak D call TRBD1 (5 bases). V dropped 1 base and J dropped 3 bases, with 10 bases sitting between them. The germline CDR1 and CDR2 sequences are LGHNA and YSLEER. CDR3 length: 15 residues. The CDR3 DNA sequence: TGCGCCAGCAGCCAAGTTCTGGACAACAATCAGCCCCAGCATTTT. It yields the protein CASSQVLDNNQPQHF.

This clone was detected once. V and J are TRBV19 and TRBJ1-4; TRBD1 matches at 9 bases. V lost 3 bases and J lost 8; bases outside the gene matches: 7. Germline CDR1 LNHDA, CDR2 SQIVND (reference sequence). The CDR3 spans 15 residues. CDR3: CASSIRDRVPEKLFF. CDR3 coding DNA: TGTGCCAGTAGTATCCGGGACAGGGTTCCGGAAAAACTGTTTTTT.

The rearrangement uses TRBV7-9 and TRBJ2-1; maybe TRBD2 (8 bases). The CDR3 totals 16 residues. Trimming stripped 3 bases from V and 0 bases from J, with 12 bases between. CDR1 and CDR2 from the germline V gene are SEHNR and FQNEAQ (reference sequence). The CDR3 DNA is TGTGCCAGCAGCTTCGGGGGGGACAGCTCCTACAATGAGCAGTTCTTC. It specifies CASSFGGDSSYNEQFF.

This clone was seen only once. The chain has TRBV27 and TRBJ2-7; 8 positions match TRBD1. Germline CDR1 reads MNHEY; CDR2 reads SMNVEV (reference sequence). This CDR3 is built from 16 residues. V was clipped by 2 bases and J by 7 bases; unmatched bases: 13. CDR3 sequence (DNA): TGTGCCAGCAGTTTAATATTCGACAGGGGCCTTGGGGAGCAGTACTTC. Protein: CASSLIFDRGLGEQYF.

The V and J genes are TRBV28 and TRBJ1-2; TRBD1 matches 7 bases. The J segment lost 4 bases and the V segment lost 6 bases, leaving 11 bases of the junction unmatched. This CDR3 has 15 residues. The germline CDR1 and CDR2 sequences are MDHEN and SYDVKM. This CDR3 is CASSLRADRVYGYTF. The CDR3 nucleotides read TGTGCCAGCAGCCTACGGGCCGACAGGGTCTATGGCTACACCTTC.

This clone was observed a single time. This rearrangement joins TRBV7-2 to TRBJ1-4; TRBD1 might be the D (5 bases). The V gene's germline CDR1 is SGHTA and CDR2 FQGNSA. This CDR3 contains 17 residues. V lost 3 bases to trimming and J lost 3 bases, with 17 bases between them. This CDR3 is CASSFSPREGANEKLFF. The CDR3, as DNA: TGTGCCAGCAGCTTCTCCCCCAGGGAAGGGGCTAATGAAAAACTGTTTTTT.

The chain carries TRBV2 and TRBJ2-7; 13 positions agree with TRBD2. Germline CDR1 SNHLY, CDR2 FYNNEI. CDR3 size: 16 residues. Trimming at V came to 6 bases and at J to 2 bases, leaving 7 bases not matched to a gene. The DNA for the CDR3 is TGTGCCAGCAGGGGGACTAGCGGGATACATCCCTACGAGCAGTACTTC. Encoded protein: CASRGTSGIHPYEQYF. Full variable domain (missing parts from reference TRBV2 and TRBJ2-7): EPEVTQTPSHQVTQMGQEVILRCVPISNHLYFYWYRQILGQKVEFLVSFYNNEISEKSEIFDDQFSVERPDGSNFTLKIRSTKLEDSAMYFCASRGTSGIHPYEQYFGPGTRLTVT.

The chain joins TRBV27 to TRBJ2-1; maybe TRBD2 (5 bases). The CDR3 covers 11 residues. CDR1 and CDR2 (germline): MNHEY, SMNVEV (reference sequence). Trimming left V 7 bases short and J 7 bases short, with 8 bases between. This chain's CDR3 is CASTAGNEQFF. The CDR3 DNA follows: TGTGCCAGCACGGCGGGTAATGAGCAGTTCTTC.

CDR3 residues: CASTGRSVHEQYF. CDR3 nucleotide sequence: TGTGCCAGCACGGGGAGGTCAGTCCACGAGCAGTACTTC. The genes are TRBV6-6 and TRBJ2-7, with a weak D call TRBD2 (6 bases). V lost 7 bases and J 5 bases, leaving 15 bases between the germline ends. This CDR3 is 13 amino acids long. From germline, CDR1 is MNHNY and CDR2 SVGAGI (reference sequence).

V and J are TRBV23-1 and TRBJ2-5; D possibly matches TRBD1 or TRBD2 (6 bases each). TRBV23-1 is an open reading frame, and its role is uncertain. Between the trimmed V and J ends, which lost 0 bases and 0 bases, there was a span of 14 bases. The CDR3 consists of 17 residues. CDR3 residues: CASSQSGGRGYQETQYF. The CDR3, as DNA: TGCGCCAGCAGTCAATCGGGGGGCAGGGGATACCAAGAGACCCAGTACTTC.

The V gene is TRBV6-6, the J gene TRBJ2-2, with unresolved D. The CDR3 loop spans 13 amino acids. In germline, CDR1 is MNHNY, CDR2 SVGAGI (reference sequence). V gave up 6 bases and J gave up 4 bases, with 9 bases separating them. CDR3 loop: CASRQTATGELFF. The CDR3 bases are TGTGCCAGCAGGCAAACAGCCACCGGGGAGCTGTTTTTT.

The count of this clone is one. CDR3 DNA: TGTGCCAGCAGCCTGGGACTCCGAGATACGCAGTATTTT. This gives the protein CASSLGLRDTQYF. The rearrangement uses TRBV14 and TRBJ2-3; the D gene is possibly TRBD2 (6 bases). The ends were cut back, 4 bases at V and 5 bases at J, with 10 bases in the middle. The CDR3 has 13 amino acids. Germline V CDR1 and CDR2: SGHDN, FVKESK.

A word on this clone: Within the sample, other DNA sequences also encode this same CDR3. The V call is TRBV20-1, the J call TRBJ1-2; D gene unclear. Trimming stripped 1 base from V and 8 bases from J, with 8 bases between. The CDR3 totals 11 residues. Germline CDR1 reads DFQATT; CDR2 reads SNEGSKA (reference sequence). In DNA, the CDR3 is TGCAGTGCTAGAGGAGAAGGGGGCTACACCTTC. It translates to CSARGEGGYTF.

The chain combines TRBV5-1 with TRBJ2-7; D is unclear. The CDR3 consists of 14 residues. The germline gives CDR1 SGHRS, CDR2 YFSETQ. Trimming cost V 0 bases and J 2 bases, with 9 bases left between them. The CDR3 nucleotides are TGCGCCAGCAGCTTGGGGGTCAGCACCTACGAGCAGTACTTC. Translating gives CASSLGVSTYEQYF.

This sequence joins TRBV27 and TRBJ1-3; D remains unclear. V dropped 0 bases and J dropped 2 bases, with 11 bases sitting between them. The length of the CDR3 is 16 residues. Germline V CDR1 and CDR2: MNHEY, SMNVEV (reference sequence). This CDR3 reads CASSLSYGEAGNTIYF. DNA of the CDR3: TGTGCCAGCAGTTTATCGTACGGGGAGGCTGGAAACACCATATATTTT.

Of note for this clone: The identical CDR3 is also encoded by other nucleotide sequences in the sample. The chain carries TRBV29-1 and TRBJ2-1, with unresolved D. The germline V gene encodes CDR1 SQVTM and CDR2 ANQGSEA. Trimming took 1 base from V and 1 from J, leaving 8 bases between them. This CDR3 has 14 amino acids. CDR3 bases: TGCAGCGTTGAAGCGGGCGGTTCCTACAATGAGCAGTTCTTC. This translates into CSVEAGGSYNEQFF.

This clone appeared a single time. This chain connects TRBV23-1 to TRBJ1-5; 9 nucleotides line up with TRBD1. TRBV23-1 is treated as an ORF (open reading frame) with a function not yet certain. The CDR3 totals 16 residues. V dropped 2 bases and J dropped 4; count of bases not matched to a gene: 6. Here the CDR3 reads CASSQKNRGRNQPQHF. CDR3 sequence (DNA): TGCGCCAGCAGTCAAAAGAACAGGGGGCGGAATCAGCCCCAGCATTTT.

This chain uses TRBV2 with TRBJ2-5, with D perhaps matching TRBD1 (6 bases). Trimming took 10 bases from V and 5 from J, leaving 23 bases between them. This CDR3 has 15 residues. Germline V gives CDR1 SNHLY, CDR2 FYNNEI. The CDR3 spells CATLKGGQLRETQYF. CDR3 DNA sequence: TGTGCCACCCTAAAAGGAGGACAGCTACGCGAGACCCAGTACTTC.

V and J are TRBV7-9 and TRBJ2-2; 8 bases are shared with TRBD1. This CDR3 spans 17 amino acids. In germline, CDR1 is SEHNR, CDR2 FQNEAQ (reference sequence). The V segment lost 5 bases and the J segment 3 bases; nucleotides outside the gene matches: 11. The CDR3 DNA sequence: TGTGCCAGCAGCCAATTTAGGACAGGGTTTGACACCGGGGAGCTGTTTTTT. The encoded protein is CASSQFRTGFDTGELFF.

The genes are TRBV7-8 and TRBJ1-3, with 9 positions matching TRBD1. The V and J ends lost 7 bases and 0 bases, in that order; junction bases with no gene match: 4. CDR3 length: 15 amino acids. Germline lookup yields CDR1 SGHVS and CDR2 FQNEAQ. CDR3 nucleotides: TGTGCCAGCAAGGGACAGGGCCACTCTGGAAACACCATATATTTT. It specifies CASKGQGHSGNTIYF. Looking up the rest from reference TRBV7-8 and TRBJ1-3 gives the full variable domain: GAGVSQSPRYKVAKRGQDVALRCDPISGHVSLFWYQQALGQGPEFLTYFQNEAQLDKSGLPSDRFFAERPEGSVSTLKIQRTQQEDSAVYLCASKGQGHSGNTIYFGEGSWLTVV.

This chain joins TRBV6-6 and TRBJ2-7; no clear D gene. Germline V gene lookup returns CDR1 MNHNY and CDR2 SVGAGI (reference sequence). The V and J ends lost 0 bases and 2 bases respectively, with 8 bases between them. The CDR3 runs to 14 residues. CDR3 amino acids: CASSYSSEAYEQYF. DNA of the CDR3: TGTGCCAGCAGTTACTCGTCTGAAGCCTACGAGCAGTACTTC.

The sample holds one count of this clone. This chain links TRBV7-6 with TRBJ2-3, with D unclear. V gave up 1 base and J gave up 3 bases, with 14 bases separating them. Germline CDR1 and CDR2: SGHVS and FNYEAQ. This CDR3 has 16 amino acids. DNA for the CDR3: TGTGCCAGCAGCTTAGGCGCGTTGGTTTTAACAGATACGCAGTATTTT. Translating it yields CASSLGALVLTDTQYF.

J is TRBJ2-1 and V is TRBV28; a weak D match, TRBD1 (6 bases). The CDR3 runs to 17 residues. V gave up 4 bases and J gave up 10 bases, with 26 bases separating them. The germline V gene encodes CDR1 MDHEN and CDR2 SYDVKM. The CDR3 protein is CASSSKATGLLTSEQFF. In DNA form, the CDR3 reads TGTGCCAGCAGTTCCAAAGCTACAGGGCTCTTAACCTCCGAGCAGTTCTTC.

The V and J genes are TRBV5-4 and TRBJ2-3; the D is unclear. CDR3 length: 12 residues. The germline V and J ends were trimmed by 3 bases and 4 bases, with 6 bases remaining between them. Germline V gene sequence: CDR1 SGHNT, CDR2 YYREEE (reference sequence). DNA of the CDR3: TGTGCCAGCAGCTACAACGCAGATACGCAGTATTTT. Protein product: CASSYNADTQYF.

The V gene is TRBV6-5, the J gene TRBJ2-1, with D tentatively TRBD2 (6 bases). Trimming cost V 0 bases and J 6 bases, with 12 bases left between them. The CDR3 is 15 amino acids. The germline V gene has CDR1 MNHEY and CDR2 SVGAGI. CDR3 residues: CASSYSAVSGNEQFF. CDR3 bases: TGTGCCAGCAGTTACTCGGCCGTTAGCGGCAATGAGCAGTTCTTC.

V usage is TRBV5-1 and J usage is TRBJ2-3; 11 nucleotides line up with TRBD2. Unmatched junction bases numbered 6, after V lost 4 bases and J lost 2 bases. The CDR3 contains 16 residues. The germline CDR1 and CDR2 sequences are SGHRS and YFSETQ. CDR3 sequence: CASSPGLAVYTDTQYF. The CDR3 DNA follows: TGCGCCAGCAGCCCGGGACTAGCGGTTTACACAGATACGCAGTATTTT.

The chain joins TRBV5-1 to TRBJ2-5; 7 nucleotides agree with TRBD2. The V gene end was trimmed by 0 bases and the J gene end by 4 bases; junction bases not matched to a gene: 3. Germline V lookup: CDR1 SGHRS, CDR2 YFSETQ. The CDR3 extends over 14 amino acids. CDR3 amino acids: CASSLGGGLETQYF. As DNA, the CDR3 is TGCGCCAGCAGCTTGGGCGGGGGATTAGAGACCCAGTACTTC.